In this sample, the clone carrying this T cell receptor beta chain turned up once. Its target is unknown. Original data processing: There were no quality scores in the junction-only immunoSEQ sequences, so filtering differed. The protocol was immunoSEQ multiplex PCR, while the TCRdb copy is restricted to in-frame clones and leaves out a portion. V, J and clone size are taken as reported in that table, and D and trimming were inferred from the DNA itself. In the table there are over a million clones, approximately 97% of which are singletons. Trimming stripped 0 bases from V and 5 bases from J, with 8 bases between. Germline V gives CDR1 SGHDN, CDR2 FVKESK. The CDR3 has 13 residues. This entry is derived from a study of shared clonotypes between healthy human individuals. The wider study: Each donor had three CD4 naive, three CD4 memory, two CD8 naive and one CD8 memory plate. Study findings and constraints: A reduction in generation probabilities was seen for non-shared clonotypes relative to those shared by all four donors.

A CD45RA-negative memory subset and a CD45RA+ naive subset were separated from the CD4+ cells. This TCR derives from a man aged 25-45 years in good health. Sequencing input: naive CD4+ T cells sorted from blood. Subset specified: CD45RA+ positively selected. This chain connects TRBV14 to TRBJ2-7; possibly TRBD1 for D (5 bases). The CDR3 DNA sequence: TGTGCCAGCAGCCAAGACAGGGTCCACGAGCAGTACTTC. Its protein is CASSQDRVHEQYF.